This record covers a single T cell receptor beta chain. Its target is unknown. These data come from a study of response to subunit inactivated influenza vaccine. With 6 bases removed from V and 7 bases from J, the gap between germline ends came to 16 bases. CDR3 length: 13 residues. TCRdb reanalysed the RT-PCR reads using MiXCR and keeps one entry per CDR3 protein. The table includes about 500,000 distinct CDR3 sequences, 10% to 15% detected once. Findings of the study overall: It was suggested by the authors that few new T cells are recruited by each seasonal influenza vaccination.

The genes are TRBV12-3 or TRBV12-4 and TRBJ2-7, with no clear D. Here the sequenced sample was PBMCs from blood, taken 45 days after vaccination. This receptor was identified in a man aged 50 to 59 who received an inactivated influenza vaccine. CDR3 sequence (DNA): TGTGCCAGCAGCCCCGGCCGGATGAGGGAGCAGTACTTC. Amino acids: CASSPGRMREQYF.